Listed below are T cell receptor beta chains from one sample, sequenced in a study of T cells in Graves' hyperthyroidism and ophthalmopathy. TCRdb re-called the multiplex PCR reads with MiXCR, one entry per CDR3 protein. Seen here are roughly 500,000 distinct CDR3 sequences, 46% observed once, and the top ten hold about 20%. The sample taken for sequencing was peripheral blood or thyroid tissue (not recorded which). The receptors shown here come from an adult woman with Graves' disease, either hyperthyroidism or ophthalmopathy (not recorded which). CDR3s include the opening cysteine and the closing phenylalanine or tryptophan. The D gene is left open where the match is weak. Clone size is not always given. Where it is, it says once, few, many or a class for expanded clones.

cdr3_length: 13
clone_size: .
d_call: .
v_call: TRBV24-1
j_call: TRBJ1-1
cdr3_nt: TGTGCCACCAGTGATTTGCTCAGGGGTGAAGCTTTCTTT
cdr3_aa: CATSDLLRGEAFF

cdr3_length: 15
clone_size: many
d_call: TRBD2
v_call: TRBV5-1
j_call: TRBJ2-7
cdr3_nt: TGCGCCAGCTCACTAGCGGGAGGGCCCAACTACGAGCAGTACTTC
cdr3_aa: CASSLAGGPNYEQYF

cdr3_length: 18
clone_size: few
d_call: TRBD1
v_call: TRBV2
j_call: TRBJ1-6
cdr3_nt: TGTGCCAGCAGCGGATCCCGGGACAGGATCTCCTATAATTCACCCCTCCACTTT
cdr3_aa: CASSGSRDRISYNSPLHF

cdr3_length: 14
clone_size: .
d_call: TRBD1
v_call: TRBV7-3
j_call: TRBJ1-5
cdr3_nt: TGTGCCAGCAGCCAGACAGGGGGCGGGGAGACCCAGCATTTT
cdr3_aa: CASSQTGGGETQHF

cdr3_length: 14
clone_size: many
d_call: .
v_call: TRBV12-3/TRBV12-4
j_call: TRBJ2-7
cdr3_nt: TGTGCCAGCAGTTATCAGGACATGGCGGAAGAGCAGTACTTC
cdr3_aa: CASSYQDMAEEQYF

cdr3_length: 17
clone_size: many
d_call: TRBD1
v_call: TRBV20-1
j_call: TRBJ1-1
cdr3_nt: TGCAGTGCTAGACACACAGGGGTTGGAGTTGCGGACACTGAAGCTTTCTTT
cdr3_aa: CSARHTGVGVADTEAFF

cdr3_length: 13
clone_size: many
d_call: .
v_call: TRBV7-6
j_call: TRBJ1-1
cdr3_nt: TGTGCCAGCACGCCTATAACTGGGACTGAAGCTTTCTTT
cdr3_aa: CASTPITGTEAFF

cdr3_length: 14
clone_size: once
d_call: .
v_call: TRBV20-1
j_call: TRBJ1-3
cdr3_nt: TGCAGTGCTAGACGGCTGAGCTCTGGAAACACCATATATTTT
cdr3_aa: CSARRLSSGNTIYF

cdr3_length: 15
clone_size: .
d_call: TRBD1
v_call: TRBV13
j_call: TRBJ1-6
cdr3_nt: TGTGCCAGCAGTGGAACAGGGGAGTTGGGTTCACCCCTCCACTTT
cdr3_aa: CASSGTGELGSPLHF

cdr3_length: 16
clone_size: many
d_call: .
v_call: TRBV19
j_call: TRBJ1-2
cdr3_nt: TGTGCCAGTAGTATCGGTTCAGGGAAAGCTAACTATGGCTACACCTTC
cdr3_aa: CASSIGSGKANYGYTF

cdr3_length: 12
clone_size: .
d_call: .
v_call: TRBV29-1
j_call: TRBJ2-5
cdr3_nt: TGCAGCGTTGACGGACACCCGGAGACCCAGTACTTC
cdr3_aa: CSVDGHPETQYF

cdr3_length: 13
clone_size: few
d_call: .
v_call: TRBV24-1
j_call: TRBJ1-1
cdr3_nt: TGTGCCACCAGTGATCGGGACGCCACTGAAGCTTTCTTT
cdr3_aa: CATSDRDATEAFF

cdr3_length: 13
clone_size: many
d_call: .
v_call: TRBV20-1
j_call: TRBJ1-5
cdr3_nt: TGCAGTGCGGGGGAGTATAGCAATCAGCCCCAGCATTTT
cdr3_aa: CSAGEYSNQPQHF

cdr3_length: 16
clone_size: many
d_call: .
v_call: TRBV29-1
j_call: TRBJ1-5
cdr3_nt: TGCAGCGTTGAAGTCTACGGTGGTGGGAACAATCAGCCCCAGCATTTT
cdr3_aa: CSVEVYGGGNNQPQHF

cdr3_length: 14
clone_size: .
d_call: TRBD1
v_call: TRBV10-3
j_call: TRBJ2-2
cdr3_nt: TGTGCCATCAGGCAGACAGGGCCTATCGGGGAGCTGTTTTTT
cdr3_aa: CAIRQTGPIGELFF

cdr3_length: 16
clone_size: .
d_call: TRBD1
v_call: TRBV27
j_call: TRBJ1-5
cdr3_nt: TGTGCCAGCAGACAGGGGGACACTTTTGGCAATCAGCCCCAGCATTTT
cdr3_aa: CASRQGDTFGNQPQHF